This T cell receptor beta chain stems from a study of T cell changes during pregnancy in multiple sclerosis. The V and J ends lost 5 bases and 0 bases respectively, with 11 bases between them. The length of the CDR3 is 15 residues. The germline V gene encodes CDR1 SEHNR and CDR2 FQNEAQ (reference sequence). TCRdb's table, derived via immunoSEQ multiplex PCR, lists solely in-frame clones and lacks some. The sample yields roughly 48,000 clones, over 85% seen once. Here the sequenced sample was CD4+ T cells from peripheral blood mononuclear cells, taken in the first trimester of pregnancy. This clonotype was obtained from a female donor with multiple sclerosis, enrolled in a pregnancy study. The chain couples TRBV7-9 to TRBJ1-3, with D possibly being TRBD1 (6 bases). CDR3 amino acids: CASSTGTSSGNTIYF. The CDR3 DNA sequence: TGTGCCAGCAGCACAGGGACCAGCTCTGGAAACACCATATATTTT.